What follows is one TCR beta chain and its context. Its target is not known. The CDR3 consists of 14 residues. Germline V gene data show CDR1 as SGHAT and CDR2 as FQNNGV. V lost 0 bases, J lost 4 bases, and 9 bases lay in between. This sample is part of a study of T cells after yellow fever vaccination. Whole-study results and caveats: The secondary response was weaker, and its peak arrived faster, on day 5 versus 15. Shared CD4/CD8 clonotypes were a small share, likely from convergent recombination. The bulk population could contribute abundant contaminating clonotypes to FACS-sorted repertoires.

Making TCR cDNA involved 5'RACE template switching, which added UMIs and a universal primer site. One entry per CDR3 protein results from TCRdb running MiXCR on the 5' RACE reads. The sample carries 450,000 to 600,000 distinct CDR3 sequences, roughly 13% recorded once. The chain has TRBV11-2 and TRBJ1-1; D gene uncertain. This clonotype was obtained from a man aged 25-40 years who received the YFV17D yellow fever vaccine. The sequenced sample was PBMCs, obtained on the day of the yellow fever booster vaccination. In DNA form, the CDR3 reads TGTGCCAGCAGCTTAGATTTGGCGGTCACTGAAGCTTTCTTT. Translating gives CASSLDLAVTEAFF.